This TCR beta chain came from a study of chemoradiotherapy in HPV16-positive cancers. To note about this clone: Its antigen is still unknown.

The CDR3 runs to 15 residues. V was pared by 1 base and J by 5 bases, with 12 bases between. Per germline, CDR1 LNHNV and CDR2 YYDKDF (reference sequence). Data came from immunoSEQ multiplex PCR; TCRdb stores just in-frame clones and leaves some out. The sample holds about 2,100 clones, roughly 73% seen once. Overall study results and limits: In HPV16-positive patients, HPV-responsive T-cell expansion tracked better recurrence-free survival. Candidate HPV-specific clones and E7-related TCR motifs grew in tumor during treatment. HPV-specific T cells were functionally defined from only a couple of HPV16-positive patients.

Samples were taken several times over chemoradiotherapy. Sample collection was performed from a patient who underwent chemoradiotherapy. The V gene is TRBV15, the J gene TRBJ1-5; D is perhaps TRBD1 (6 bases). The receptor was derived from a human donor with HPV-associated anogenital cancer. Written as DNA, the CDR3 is TGTGCCACCAGCAGAGCACGGGGGCTTGATCAGCCCCAGCATTTT. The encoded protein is CATSRARGLDQPQHF.